This T cell receptor (beta chain) was found in a study of blood T cell repertoires in COVID-19. Whole-study context: COVID-19 samples, acute and convalescent, were from the United States, Italy and Spain. In each case, the material was cDNA or gDNA derived from T cells, B-cell-depleted T cells, or PBMCs.

Data came from immunoSEQ multiplex PCR; TCRdb stores just in-frame clones and leaves some out. The sample yields approximately 200,000 clones, 75% to 90% seen once. Cohort allocation depended upon clinical history that participants reported. Symptom resolution, clearance, or two negative PCRs marked the recovered donors of Cohort 3. The receptor was isolated from a middle-aged man who had recovered from COVID-19. The sample was PBMCs or T cells enriched from blood (not recorded which).

The CDR3 DNA is TGTGCCAGTAGTATAGTAACAGGGGGTAGCAATCAGCCCCAGCATTTT. Its protein product is CASSIVTGGSNQPQHF. J is TRBJ1-5 and V is TRBV19; 8 bases fit TRBD1. This CDR3 comprises 16 residues. Germline CDR1 and CDR2: LNHDA and SQIVND (reference sequence). Trimming took 1 base from V and 0 from J; bases not matched to a gene: 2. Together with reference TRBV19 and TRBJ1-5, the CDR3 gives the full variable domain: DGGITQSPKYLFRKEGQNVTLSCEQNLNHDAMYWYRQDPGQGLRLIYYSQIVNDFQKGDIAEGYSVSREKKESFPLTVTSAQKNPTAFYLCASSIVTGGSNQPQHFGDGTRLSIL.